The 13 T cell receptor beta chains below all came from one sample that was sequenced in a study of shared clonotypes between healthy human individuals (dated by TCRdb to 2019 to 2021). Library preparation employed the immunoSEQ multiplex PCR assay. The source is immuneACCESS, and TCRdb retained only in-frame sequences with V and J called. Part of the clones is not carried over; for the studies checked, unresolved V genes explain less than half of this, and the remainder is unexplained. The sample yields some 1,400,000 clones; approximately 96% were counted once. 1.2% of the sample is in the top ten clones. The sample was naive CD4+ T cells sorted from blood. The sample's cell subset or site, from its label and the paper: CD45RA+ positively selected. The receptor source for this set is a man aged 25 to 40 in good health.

The CDR3 loop reads CSVEVLQSNTEAFF. In DNA form, the CDR3 reads TGCAGCGTTGAAGTCTTACAATCGAACACTGAAGCTTTCTTT. The V and J genes are TRBV29-1 and TRBJ1-1; no definite D call. Trimming shortened V by 1 base and J by 1 base, and 10 bases separated the two germline ends. This CDR3 comprises 14 residues. Germline-derived CDR1 and CDR2 are SQVTM and ANQGSEA.

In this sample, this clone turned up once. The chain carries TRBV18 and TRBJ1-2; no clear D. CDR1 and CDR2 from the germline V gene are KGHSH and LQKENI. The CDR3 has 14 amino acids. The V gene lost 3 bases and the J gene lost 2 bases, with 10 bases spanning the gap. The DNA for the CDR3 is TGTGCCAGCTCACCCTTTTTGGGGAACTATGGCTACACCTTC. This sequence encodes CASSPFLGNYGYTF.

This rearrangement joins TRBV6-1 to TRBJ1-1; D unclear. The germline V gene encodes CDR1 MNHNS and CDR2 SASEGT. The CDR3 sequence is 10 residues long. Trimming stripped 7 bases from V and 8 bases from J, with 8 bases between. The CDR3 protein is CASNSLEAFF. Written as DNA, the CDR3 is TGTGCCAGCAACTCCCTAGAAGCTTTCTTT.

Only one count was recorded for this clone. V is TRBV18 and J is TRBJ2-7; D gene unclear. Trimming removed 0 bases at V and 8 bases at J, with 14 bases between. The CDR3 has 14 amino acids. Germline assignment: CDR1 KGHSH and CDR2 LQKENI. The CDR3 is CASSPPSPRPQQYF. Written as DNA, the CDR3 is TGTGCCAGCTCACCACCCAGTCCCAGGCCCCAGCAGTACTTC.

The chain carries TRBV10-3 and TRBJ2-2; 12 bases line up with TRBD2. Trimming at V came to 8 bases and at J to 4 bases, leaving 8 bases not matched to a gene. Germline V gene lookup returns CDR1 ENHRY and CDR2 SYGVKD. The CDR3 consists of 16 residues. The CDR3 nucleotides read TGTGCCATCCGACTAGCGGGAGTGAGTGTCACCGGGGAGCTGTTTTTT. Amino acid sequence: CAIRLAGVSVTGELFF.

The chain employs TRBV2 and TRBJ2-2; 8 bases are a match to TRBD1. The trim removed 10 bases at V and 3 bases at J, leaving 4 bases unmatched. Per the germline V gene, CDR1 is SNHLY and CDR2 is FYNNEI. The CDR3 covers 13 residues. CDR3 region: CATRGQDTGELFF. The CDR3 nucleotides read TGTGCCACCCGGGGACAGGACACCGGGGAGCTGTTTTTT.

CDR3 nucleotides: TGTGCCAGCAGCCCCGCAACGGGGCAACCCTTCAATCAGCCCCAGCATTTT. Translated: CASSPATGQPFNQPQHF. The chain employs TRBV11-2 and TRBJ1-5, with a weak D call TRBD1 (5 bases). This CDR3 has 17 amino acids. In germline, CDR1 is SGHAT, CDR2 FQNNGV. V was trimmed by 5 bases and J by 3 bases, leaving 20 bases between them.

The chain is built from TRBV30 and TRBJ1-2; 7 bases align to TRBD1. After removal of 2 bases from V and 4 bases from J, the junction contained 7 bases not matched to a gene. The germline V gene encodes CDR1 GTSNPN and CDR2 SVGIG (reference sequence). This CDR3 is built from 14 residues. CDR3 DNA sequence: TGTGCCTGGAGTAGGGGGCAGGGGGTCTATGGCTACACCTTC. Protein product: CAWSRGQGVYGYTF.

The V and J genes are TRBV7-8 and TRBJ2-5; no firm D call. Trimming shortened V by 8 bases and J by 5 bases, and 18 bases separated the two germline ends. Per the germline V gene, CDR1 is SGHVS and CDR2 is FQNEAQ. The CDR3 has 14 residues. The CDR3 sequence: CASSPPAGWETQYF. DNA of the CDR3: TGTGCCAGCTCACCACCCGCCGGGTGGGAGACCCAGTACTTC.

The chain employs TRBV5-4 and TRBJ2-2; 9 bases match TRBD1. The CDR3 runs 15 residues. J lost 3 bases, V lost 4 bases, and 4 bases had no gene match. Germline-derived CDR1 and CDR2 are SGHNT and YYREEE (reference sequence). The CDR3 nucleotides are TGTGCCAGCAGCCAAAGACAGGGGGACACCGGGGAGCTGTTTTTT. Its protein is CASSQRQGDTGELFF.

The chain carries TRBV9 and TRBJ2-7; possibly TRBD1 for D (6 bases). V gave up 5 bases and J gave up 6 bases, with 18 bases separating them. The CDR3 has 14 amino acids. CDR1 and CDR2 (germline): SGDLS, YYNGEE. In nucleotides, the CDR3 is TGTGCCAGCAGTCGGGCGGACAGTAGCCTCGAGCAGTACTTC. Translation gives CASSRADSSLEQYF.

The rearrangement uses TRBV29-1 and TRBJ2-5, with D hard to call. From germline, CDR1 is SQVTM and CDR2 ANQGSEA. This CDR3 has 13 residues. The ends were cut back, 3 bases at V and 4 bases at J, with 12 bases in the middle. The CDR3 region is CSVDFGLPETQYF. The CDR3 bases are TGCAGCGTTGACTTCGGCCTACCAGAGACCCAGTACTTC.

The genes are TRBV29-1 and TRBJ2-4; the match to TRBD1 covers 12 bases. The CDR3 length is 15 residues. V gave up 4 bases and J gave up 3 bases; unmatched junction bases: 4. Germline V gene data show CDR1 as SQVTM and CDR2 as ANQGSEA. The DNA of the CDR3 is TGCAGCGTTGGGGGGACAGGGGGCGGCAAAAACATTCAGTACTTC. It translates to CSVGGTGGGKNIQYF.